The following is a T cell receptor (beta chain) sequence with its context. Antigen unknown. This CDR3 is 11 amino acids long. V dropped 5 bases and J dropped 5 bases, with 6 bases sitting between them. From germline, CDR1 is SGHNT and CDR2 YENEEA. Only in-frame clones appear in the TCRdb table, and some are missing; sequencing was by immunoSEQ multiplex PCR. There are some 2 million clones in the sample; 95% occur only once, and roughly 0.13% lies in the top ten. These data come from a study of shared clonotypes between healthy human individuals. Study-wide findings and caveats: In several donors, about 5% of naive CD4 clonotypes appeared in common. Represented genetic and exposure-history diversity was restricted by having few donors.

The TCR comes from a man aged 18-30 years in good health. The chain joins TRBV11-3 to TRBJ2-5; D is perhaps TRBD1 (6 bases). The sequencing sample was made of naive CD4+ T cells sorted from blood. Subset reported: CD45RA+ positively selected. The CDR3: CASSTGETQYF. In DNA form, the CDR3 reads TGTGCCAGCAGCACAGGGGAGACCCAGTACTTC.